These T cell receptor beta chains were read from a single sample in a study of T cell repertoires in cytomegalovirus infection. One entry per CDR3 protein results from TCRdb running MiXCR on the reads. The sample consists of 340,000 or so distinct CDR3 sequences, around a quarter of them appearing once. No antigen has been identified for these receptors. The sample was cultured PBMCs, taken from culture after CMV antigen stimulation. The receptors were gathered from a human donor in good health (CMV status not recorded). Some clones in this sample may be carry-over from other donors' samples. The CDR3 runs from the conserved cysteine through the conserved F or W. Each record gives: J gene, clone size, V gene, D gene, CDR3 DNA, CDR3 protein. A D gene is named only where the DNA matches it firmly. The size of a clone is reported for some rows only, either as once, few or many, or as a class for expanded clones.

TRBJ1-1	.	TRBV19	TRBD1	TGTGCCACTCGGGAACCGGGACAGGGGGCCGGTGAAGCTTTCTTT	CATREPGQGAGEAFF
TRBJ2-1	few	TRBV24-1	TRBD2	TGTGCCACCAGTGATCCTTCTAGCGGGCTGTCTTCTAGCTCCTACAATGAGCAGTTCTTC	CATSDPSSGLSSSSYNEQFF
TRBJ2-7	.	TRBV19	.	TGTGCCAGTAGTATAGAATATCCTTCGAGGAGCATTTCGGTCTACGAGCAGTACTTC	CASSIEYPSRSISVYEQYF
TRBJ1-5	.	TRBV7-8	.	TGTGCCAGCAGCTTAGATGTCACTCAGCCCCAGCATTTT	CASSLDVTQPQHF
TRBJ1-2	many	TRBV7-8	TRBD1	TGTGCCAGCAGCTCGGTGGACAGGGGTGACTATGGCTACACCTTC	CASSSVDRGDYGYTF
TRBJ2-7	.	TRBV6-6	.	TGTGCCAGCAGTGACATAGGAAAGGGGCTCTACGAGCAGTACTTC	CASSDIGKGLYEQYF
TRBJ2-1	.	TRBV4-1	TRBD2	TGCGCCAGCAGCCAAGATTGGACTAGCGGGAGCTATGAGCAGTTCTTC	CASSQDWTSGSYEQFF
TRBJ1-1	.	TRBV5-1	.	TGCGCCAGCAGCCATGAGAACACTGAAGCTTTCTTT	CASSHENTEAFF
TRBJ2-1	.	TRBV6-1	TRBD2	TGTGCCAGCAGTGAGATAGGACTAGCGGTTAATGAGCAGTTCTTC	CASSEIGLAVNEQFF
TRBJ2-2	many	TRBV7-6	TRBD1	TGTGCCAGCAGCTTCGGTCCCGGAGGGGACAGGGTCGCCGGGGAGCTGTTTTTT	CASSFGPGGDRVAGELFF
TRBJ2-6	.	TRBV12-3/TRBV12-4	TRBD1	TGTGCCAGCAGCGGCGGACAGGGGTTCCTGGGGGCCAACGTCCTGACTTTC	CASSGGQGFLGANVLTF
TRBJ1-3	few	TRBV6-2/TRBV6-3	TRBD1	TGTGCCAGCAGTTACTCGGAACACAGGGGCGACTCTGGAAACACCATATATTTT	CASSYSEHRGDSGNTIYF
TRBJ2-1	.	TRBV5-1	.	TGCGCCAGCAGCTTGGGGACCCCCGGAAATGAGCAGTTCTTC	CASSLGTPGNEQFF
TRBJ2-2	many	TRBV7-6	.	TGTGCCAGCGGTAGTCGCCCGGGAGCGAACACCGGGGAGCTGTTTTTT	CASGSRPGANTGELFF
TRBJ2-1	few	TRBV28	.	TGTGCCAGCAGCGTAGGATCCTACAATGAGCAGTTCTTC	CASSVGSYNEQFF
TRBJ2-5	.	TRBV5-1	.	TGCGCCAGCAGCAAAGCGGGTCTTGGAGAGACCCAGTACTTC	CASSKAGLGETQYF
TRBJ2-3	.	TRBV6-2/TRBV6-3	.	TGTGCCAGCAGTTACTCGAAGTCGGACACAGATACGCAGTATTTT	CASSYSKSDTDTQYF
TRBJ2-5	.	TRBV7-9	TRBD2	TGTGCCAGCAGCCCACCACCGTCGGGGCAGCGGGAAATGTCAGAGACCCAGTACTTC	CASSPPPSGQREMSETQYF
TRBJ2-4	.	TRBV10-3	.	TGTGCCATCAGTGAGGTCGGAGACAAAAACATTCAGTACTTC	CAISEVGDKNIQYF
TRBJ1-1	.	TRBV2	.	TGTGCCAGCAGGGCGGGCACTGAAGCTTTCTTT	CASRAGTEAFF
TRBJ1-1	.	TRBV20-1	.	TGCAGTGCTACCCAGGGTACCGCTGAAGCTTTCTTT	CSATQGTAEAFF
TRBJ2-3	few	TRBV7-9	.	TGTGCCAGCGGTGACACAGATACGCAGTATTTT	CASGDTDTQYF
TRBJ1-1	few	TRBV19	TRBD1	TGTGCCAGTAGTACCGGACAGGGAATAGCGAACACTGAAGCTTTCTTT	CASSTGQGIANTEAFF
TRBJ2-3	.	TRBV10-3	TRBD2	TGTGCCATCAGTGTGCGGGAGGCCGGCACAGATACGCAGTATTTT	CAISVREAGTDTQYF
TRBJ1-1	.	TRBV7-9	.	TGTGCCAGCAGCCCCCTGGCGAACACTGAAGCTTTCTTT	CASSPLANTEAFF
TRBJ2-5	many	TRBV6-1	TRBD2	TGTGCCAGCAGATTTATGGGACTAGCGGCAGAAGAGACCCAGTACTTC	CASRFMGLAAEETQYF
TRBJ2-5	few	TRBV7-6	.	TGTGCCAGCAGCTGGGGGGGGACAGGAGCTCAAGAGACCCAGTACTTC	CASSWGGTGAQETQYF
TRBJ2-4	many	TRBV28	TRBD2	TGTGCCAGCAGTTGGGCCCGCACTAGCGGCGTAGCCAAAAACATTCAGTACTTC	CASSWARTSGVAKNIQYF
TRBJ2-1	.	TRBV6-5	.	TGTGCCAGCAGTTGGGGGACACCTAGCTCCTACAATGAGCAGTTCTTC	CASSWGTPSSYNEQFF
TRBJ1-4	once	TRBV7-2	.	TGTGCCGGCAGCCCCGCCGGAAGGCGAGATGAAAAACTGTTTTTT	CAGSPAGRRDEKLFF
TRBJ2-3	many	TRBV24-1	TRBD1	TGTGCCACCAGTGATAGAACCGGGACAGGGAGGAATACGCAGTATTTT	CATSDRTGTGRNTQYF
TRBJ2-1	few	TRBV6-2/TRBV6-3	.	TGTGCCAGCAGGGCCTACGGGCCAAACAATGAGCAGTTCTTC	CASRAYGPNNEQFF
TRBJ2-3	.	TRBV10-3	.	TGTGCAATCTCCACTGGGATCGCAGATACGCAGTATTTT	CAISTGIADTQYF
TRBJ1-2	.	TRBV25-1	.	TGTGCCAGCAGTGAACTCCTGGGTACGTCTAACTATGGCTACACCTTC	CASSELLGTSNYGYTF
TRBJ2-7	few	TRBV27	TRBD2	TGTGCCAGCAGTTTCCAACTTCCGGGACTAGCGGGCGAGCAGTACTTC	CASSFQLPGLAGEQYF
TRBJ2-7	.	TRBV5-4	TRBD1	TGTGCCAGCAGCTCCCGACAGGGGCTTCCTACCTACGAGCAGTACTTC	CASSSRQGLPTYEQYF